Sequencing of this TCR beta chain was carried out in a study of blood T cell repertoires in COVID-19. TCRdb's copy holds only in-frame clones and misses some; the assay was immunoSEQ multiplex PCR. Among 200,000 to 250,000 clones listed, 84% were seen once. Trimming took 5 bases from V and 2 from J; bases not matched to a gene: 8. CDR3 length equals 17 residues. Germline CDR1 MNHNY, CDR2 SVGAGI (reference sequence). The V call is TRBV6-6, the J call TRBJ2-4; 11 bases are a match to TRBD1. Sequencing was performed on peripheral blood. The receptor was isolated from a woman aged 80 or over with COVID-19, enrolled during active disease. The CDR3 sequence: CASSPRTGGMTKNIQYF. The CDR3 DNA reads as TGTGCCAGCAGTCCAAGGACAGGGGGCATGACCAAAAACATTCAGTACTTC.